This TCR beta chain was documented in a study of T-cell memory formation after mild COVID-19. The CDR3 loop spans 16 amino acids. V gave up 3 bases and J gave up 1 base; unmatched junction bases: 5. TCRdb re-derived calls from the 5' RACE reads in MiXCR, one entry per CDR3 protein. This table has around 450,000 distinct CDR3 sequences, roughly 20% appearing once. This clonotype was detected only a few times. The sample was PBMCs or a T cell subset sorted from them (not recorded which). The rearrangement joins TRBV12-3 or TRBV12-4 to TRBJ2-3; 9 positions match TRBD2. The sequence derives from an adult woman who had mild COVID-19 (a few samples of this study predate the infection). Cell type and time point are not known. The CDR3 DNA is TGTGCCAGCAGTTTTTCTAGCGGGAAAGGCACAGATACGCAGTATTTT. It is translated as CASSFSSGKGTDTQYF.